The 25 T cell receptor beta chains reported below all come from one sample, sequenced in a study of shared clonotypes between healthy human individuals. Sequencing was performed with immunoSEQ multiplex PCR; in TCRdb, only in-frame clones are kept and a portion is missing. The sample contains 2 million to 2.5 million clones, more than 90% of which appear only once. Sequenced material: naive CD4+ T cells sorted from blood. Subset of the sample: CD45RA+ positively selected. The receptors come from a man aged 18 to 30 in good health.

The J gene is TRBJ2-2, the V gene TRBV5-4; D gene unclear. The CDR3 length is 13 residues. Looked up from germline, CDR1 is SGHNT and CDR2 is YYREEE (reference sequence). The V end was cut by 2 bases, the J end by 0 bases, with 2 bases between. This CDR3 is CASSFPNTGELFF. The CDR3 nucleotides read TGTGCCAGCAGCTTTCCGAACACCGGGGAGCTGTTTTTT.

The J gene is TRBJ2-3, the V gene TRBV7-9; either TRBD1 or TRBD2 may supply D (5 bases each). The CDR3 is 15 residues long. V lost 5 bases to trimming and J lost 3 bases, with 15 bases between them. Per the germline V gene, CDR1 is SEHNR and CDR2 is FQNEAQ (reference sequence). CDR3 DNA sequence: TGTGCCAGCAGCCACGGGCAGGGAGATACAGATACGCAGTATTTT. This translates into CASSHGQGDTDTQYF. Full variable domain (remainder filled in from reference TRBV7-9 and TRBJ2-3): DTGVSQNPRHKITKRGQNVTFRCDPISEHNRLYWYRQTLGQGPEFLTYFQNEAQLEKSRLLSDRFSAERPKGSFSTLEIQRTEQGDSAMYLCASSHGQGDTDTQYFGPGTRLTVL.

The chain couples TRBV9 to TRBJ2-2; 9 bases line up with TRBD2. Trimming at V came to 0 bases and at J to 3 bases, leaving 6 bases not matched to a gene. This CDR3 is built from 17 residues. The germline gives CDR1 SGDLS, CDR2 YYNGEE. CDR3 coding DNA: TGTGCCAGCAGCGTAGACCAAGCGGGAGGTTACACCGGGGAGCTGTTTTTT. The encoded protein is CASSVDQAGGYTGELFF.

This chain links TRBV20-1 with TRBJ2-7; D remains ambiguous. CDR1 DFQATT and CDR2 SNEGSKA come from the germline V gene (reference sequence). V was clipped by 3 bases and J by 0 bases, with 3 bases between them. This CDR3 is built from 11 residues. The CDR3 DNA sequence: TGCAGTGCTAGTAACTCCTACGAGCAGTACTTC. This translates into CSASNSYEQYF.

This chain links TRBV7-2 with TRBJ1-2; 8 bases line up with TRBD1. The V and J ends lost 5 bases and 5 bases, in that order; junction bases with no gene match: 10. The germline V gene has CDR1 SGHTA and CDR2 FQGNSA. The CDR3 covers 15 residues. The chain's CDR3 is CASSPRTGLGYGYTF. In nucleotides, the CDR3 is TGTGCCAGCAGCCCCCGGACAGGGTTAGGATATGGCTACACCTTC.

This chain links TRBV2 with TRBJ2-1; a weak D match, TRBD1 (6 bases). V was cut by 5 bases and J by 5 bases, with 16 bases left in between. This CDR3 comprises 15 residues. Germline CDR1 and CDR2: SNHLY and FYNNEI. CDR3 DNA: TGTGCCAGCAGTAGATCTCCGGACAGAGACAATGAGCAGTTCTTC. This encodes CASSRSPDRDNEQFF.

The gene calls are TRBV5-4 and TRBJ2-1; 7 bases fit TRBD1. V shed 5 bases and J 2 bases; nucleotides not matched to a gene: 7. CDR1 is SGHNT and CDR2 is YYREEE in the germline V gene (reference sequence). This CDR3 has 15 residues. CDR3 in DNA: TGTGCCAGCAGTCCTGACAGGGAACCCTACAATGAGCAGTTCTTC. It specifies CASSPDREPYNEQFF. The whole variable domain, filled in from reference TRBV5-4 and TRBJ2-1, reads ETGVTQSPTHLIKTRGQQVTLRCSSQSGHNTVSWYQQALGQGPQFIFQYYREEENGRGNFPPRFSGLQFPNYSSELNVNALELDDSALYLCASSPDREPYNEQFFGPGTRLTVL.

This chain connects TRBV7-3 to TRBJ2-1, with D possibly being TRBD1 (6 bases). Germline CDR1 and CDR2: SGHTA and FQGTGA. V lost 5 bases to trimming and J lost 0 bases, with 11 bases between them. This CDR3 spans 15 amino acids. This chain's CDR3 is CASSITGSSYNEQFF. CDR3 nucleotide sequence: TGTGCCAGCAGCATTACAGGGAGCTCCTACAATGAGCAGTTCTTC.

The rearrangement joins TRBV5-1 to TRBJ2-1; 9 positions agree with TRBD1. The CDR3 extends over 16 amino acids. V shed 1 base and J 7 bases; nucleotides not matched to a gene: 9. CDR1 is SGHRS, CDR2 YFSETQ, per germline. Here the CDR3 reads CASSLTGTGRGNEQFF. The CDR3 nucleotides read TGCGCCAGCAGCTTGACAGGGACAGGGAGGGGGAATGAGCAGTTCTTC.

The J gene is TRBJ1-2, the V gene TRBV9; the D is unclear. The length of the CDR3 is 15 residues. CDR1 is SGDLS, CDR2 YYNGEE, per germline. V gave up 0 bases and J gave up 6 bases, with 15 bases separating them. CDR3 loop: CASSVGSVPDNGYTF. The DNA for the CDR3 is TGTGCCAGCAGCGTAGGGAGCGTCCCAGACAATGGCTACACCTTC.

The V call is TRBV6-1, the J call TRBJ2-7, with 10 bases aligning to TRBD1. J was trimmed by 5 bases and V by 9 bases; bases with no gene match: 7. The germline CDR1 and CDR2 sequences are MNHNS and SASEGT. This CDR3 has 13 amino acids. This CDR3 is CASRGTGEHEQYF. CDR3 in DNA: TGTGCCAGTAGGGGGACAGGGGAACACGAGCAGTACTTC.

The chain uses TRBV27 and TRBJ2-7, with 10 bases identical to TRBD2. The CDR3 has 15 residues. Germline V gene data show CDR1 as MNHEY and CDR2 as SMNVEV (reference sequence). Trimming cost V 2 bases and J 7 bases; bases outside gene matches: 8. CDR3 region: CASSLGAGGRNEQYF. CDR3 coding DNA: TGTGCCAGCAGTTTAGGAGCGGGGGGGCGAAATGAGCAGTACTTC.

The DNA for the CDR3 is TGCGCCAGCAGCTTTACAGCAGTTGCCGGGGAGCTGTTTTTT. Encoded protein: CASSFTAVAGELFF. The chain carries TRBV5-1 and TRBJ2-2; D ambiguous. The CDR3 spans 14 residues. The V end was cut by 2 bases, the J end by 6 bases, with 11 bases between. Germline CDR1 reads SGHRS; CDR2 reads YFSETQ.

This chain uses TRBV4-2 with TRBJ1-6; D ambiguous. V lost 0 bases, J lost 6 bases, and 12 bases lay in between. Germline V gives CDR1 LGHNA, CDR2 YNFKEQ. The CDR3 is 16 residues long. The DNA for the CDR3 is TGTGCCAGCAGCCAAGAACCCGATAGTAGTAATTCACCCCTCCACTTT. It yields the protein CASSQEPDSSNSPLHF.

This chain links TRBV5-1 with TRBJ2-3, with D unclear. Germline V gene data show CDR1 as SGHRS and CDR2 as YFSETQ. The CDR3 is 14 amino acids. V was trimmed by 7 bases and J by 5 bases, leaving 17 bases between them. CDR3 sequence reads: CASYQNTRGDTQYF. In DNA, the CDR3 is TGCGCCAGCTACCAAAACACGAGAGGAGATACGCAGTATTTT.

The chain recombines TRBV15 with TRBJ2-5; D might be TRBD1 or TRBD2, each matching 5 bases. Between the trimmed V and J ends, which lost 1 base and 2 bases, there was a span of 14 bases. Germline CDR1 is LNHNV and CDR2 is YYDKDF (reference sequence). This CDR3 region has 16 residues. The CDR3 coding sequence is TGTGCCACCAGCAGAGTTTCTGGGGGACGACAAGAGACCCAGTACTTC. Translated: CATSRVSGGRQETQYF.

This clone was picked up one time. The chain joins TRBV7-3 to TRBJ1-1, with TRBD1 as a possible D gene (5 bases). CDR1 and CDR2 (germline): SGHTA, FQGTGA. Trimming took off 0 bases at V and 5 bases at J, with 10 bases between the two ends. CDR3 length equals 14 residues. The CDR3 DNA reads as TGTGCCAGCAGCTTAACGCGGGGCGCGACTGAAGCTTTCTTT. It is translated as CASSLTRGATEAFF.

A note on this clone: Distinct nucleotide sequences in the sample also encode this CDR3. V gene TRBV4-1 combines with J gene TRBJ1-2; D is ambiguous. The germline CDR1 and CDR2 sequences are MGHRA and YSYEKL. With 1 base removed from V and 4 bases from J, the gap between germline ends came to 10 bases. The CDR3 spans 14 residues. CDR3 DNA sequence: TGCGCCAGCAGCCAAGCAACAGCTATCTATGGCTACACCTTC. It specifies CASSQATAIYGYTF.

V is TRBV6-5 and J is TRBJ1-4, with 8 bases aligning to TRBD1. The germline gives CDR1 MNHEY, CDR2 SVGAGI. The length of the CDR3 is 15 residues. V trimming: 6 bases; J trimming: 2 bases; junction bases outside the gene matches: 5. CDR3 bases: TGTGCCAGCAGCAACACAGGGGGTACTAATGAAAAACTGTTTTTT. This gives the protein CASSNTGGTNEKLFF.

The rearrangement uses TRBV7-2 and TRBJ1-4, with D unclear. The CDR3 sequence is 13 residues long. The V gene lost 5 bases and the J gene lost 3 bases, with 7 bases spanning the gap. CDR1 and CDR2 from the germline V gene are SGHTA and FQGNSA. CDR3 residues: CASSQFPNEKLFF. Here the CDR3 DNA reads TGTGCCAGCAGCCAGTTCCCTAATGAAAAACTGTTTTTT.

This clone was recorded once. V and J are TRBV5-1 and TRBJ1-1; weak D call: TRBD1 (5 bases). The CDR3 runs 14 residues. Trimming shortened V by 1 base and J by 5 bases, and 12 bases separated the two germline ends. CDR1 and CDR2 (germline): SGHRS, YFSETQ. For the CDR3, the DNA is TGCGCCAGCAGCTTGAACGGGGGGATTACTGAAGCTTTCTTT. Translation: CASSLNGGITEAFF.

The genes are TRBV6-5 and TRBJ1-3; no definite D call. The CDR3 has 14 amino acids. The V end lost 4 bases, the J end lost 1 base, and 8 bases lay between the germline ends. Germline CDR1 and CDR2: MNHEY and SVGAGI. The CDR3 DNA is TGTGCCAGCAGTTCTTACCTTTCTGGAAACACCATATATTTT. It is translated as CASSSYLSGNTIYF.

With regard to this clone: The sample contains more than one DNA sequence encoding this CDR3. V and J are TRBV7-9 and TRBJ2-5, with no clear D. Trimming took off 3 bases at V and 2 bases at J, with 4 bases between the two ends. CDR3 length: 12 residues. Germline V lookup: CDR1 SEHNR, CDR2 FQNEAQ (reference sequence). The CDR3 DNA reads TGTGCCAGCAGCTTGGGGCAAGAGACCCAGTACTTC. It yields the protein CASSLGQETQYF.

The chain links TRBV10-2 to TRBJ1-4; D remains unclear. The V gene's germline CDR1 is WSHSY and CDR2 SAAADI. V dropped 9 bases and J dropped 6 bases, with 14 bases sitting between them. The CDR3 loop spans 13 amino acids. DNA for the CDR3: TGCGCCAGGACTGAGGCGCACGATGAAAAACTGTTTTTT. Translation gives CARTEAHDEKLFF.

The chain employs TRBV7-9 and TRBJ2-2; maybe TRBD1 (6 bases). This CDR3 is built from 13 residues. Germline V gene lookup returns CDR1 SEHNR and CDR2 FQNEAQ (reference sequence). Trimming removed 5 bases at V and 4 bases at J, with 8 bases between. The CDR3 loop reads CASSPGVTGELFF. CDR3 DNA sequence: TGTGCCAGCAGCCCAGGGGTCACCGGGGAGCTGTTTTTT.